This T cell receptor (beta chain) is drawn from a study of CD8 T cells in Susac syndrome. In germline, CDR1 is SEHNR, CDR2 FQNEAQ (reference sequence). Trimming took off 5 bases at V and 6 bases at J, with 17 bases between the two ends. This CDR3 region has 15 residues. RNA was extracted with the RNeasy kit, and a quantity of roughly 0.45 to 1 ug was reverse transcribed using random hexamers. MiXCR, run by TCRdb on the immunoSEQ multiplex PCR reads, gives a single entry per CDR3 protein. The sample records about 140,000 distinct CDR3 sequences, nearly 95% being singletons. This TCR came from a human donor in good health. The chain employs TRBV7-9 and TRBJ2-1; a possible D gene is TRBD2 (7 bases). Material for sequencing was CD8+ T cells from PBMCs. CDR3 in amino acids: CASSPDRTGGNEQFF. The DNA for the CDR3 is TGTGCCAGCAGCCCCGACAGGACGGGGGGCAATGAGCAGTTCTTC.